This entry describes one TCR beta chain. Antigen specificity is unknown. CDR3 length: 14 residues. Germline loops: CDR1 SGHTA, CDR2 FQGNSA. V dropped 2 bases and J dropped 2 bases, with 10 bases sitting between them. Arm-PCR of CDR3 regions and iRepertoire HTBI primers were used to build TCR beta libraries. TCRdb analysed the multiplex PCR reads with MiXCR anew, one entry per CDR3 protein. The sample includes hundreds of thousands of distinct CDR3 sequences, around 20% of them seen just once. The sample's time point: persistent/refractory GD, antithyroid drugs over 5 years with positive TRAb. There was RNA extracted from PBMCs, and the TCR library was made from it. The data originate from a study of regulatory T cells in long-lasting Graves disease. Study-wide points: Patients with persistent disease showed a bias toward TRBV28, TRBJ1-2 and TRBJ2-5. Persistent Graves' patients possessed reduced TCR diversity relative to recently diagnosed ones.

Sample: peripheral blood mononuclear cells (PBMCs), taken when the disease was refractory, from a patient treated with antithyroid drugs. This chain connects TRBV7-2 to TRBJ2-7, with D unclear. The sequence derives from a female donor with Graves disease. This chain's CDR3 is CASSLSLRTYEQYF. In nucleotides, the CDR3 is TGTGCCAGCAGCTTAAGCCTGAGAACCTACGAGCAGTACTTC.